Reported below is one T cell receptor beta chain. Its cognate antigen is unknown. One entry per CDR3 protein, called by TCRdb with MiXCR from the reads. The sample has tens of thousands of distinct CDR3 sequences, about 24% seen once. This sample is drawn from a study of T cell repertoires in cytomegalovirus infection. Germline-derived CDR1 and CDR2 are MNHEY and SVGAGI. This CDR3 has 14 amino acids. Trimming removed 6 bases at V and 2 bases at J, with 11 bases between. Sequenced here: CD8+ T cells from cultured PBMCs, sampled from culture after CMV antigen stimulation. V and J are TRBV6-5 and TRBJ1-5; TRBD1 is a possible D gene (5 bases). This clonotype was sampled from a human donor in good health (CMV status not recorded). Some clones in this sample may be carry-over from other donors' samples. Written as DNA, the CDR3 is TGTGCCAGCAGCCCTCGGGGCGGCAATCAGCCCCAGCATTTT. Protein: CASSPRGGNQPQHF.